This T cell receptor beta chain is from a study of blood T cells in healthy people across ages (dated by TCRdb to the mid-2010s). General notes on the study: In model experiments, template switching captured about one uniquely barcoded TCR beta cDNA molecule for every two T cells. To track age-related changes in TCR beta repertoire diversity, the study relied on deep sequencing normalized with unique cDNA molecular identifiers. The donors were split into four age groups: young (average about 16 years), middle-aged (39), aged (62) and long-lived (approximately 80). To avoid experimental bias, donors of different ages were randomly spread across the sequencing lanes. Using the same blood draw, the study looked at two additional independent replicas of 1 million unique cDNA reads for two donors, one aged 18 to 30 and the other aged 80 or older. Overall study outcomes, separate from this receptor: There was a strong correlation between observed TCR beta diversity and the percentage of naive T cells measured by flow cytometry. The CMV infection status of donors was not known, potentially confounding age-related changes in expanded clonotypes. Estimates of total diversity based on one million sequenced T cells were considered lower bounds and underestimates. Observed TCR beta diversity per million T cells fell roughly linearly with age, and a significant reduction was already apparent by age about 38. Compared with the aged group, the long-lived group had more naive CD4+ T cells, fewer expanded clones and increased TCR diversity, suggesting age selection. Because profiling used bulk unsorted PBMCs, naive and antigen-experienced compartments could not be compared conclusively.

Trimming removed 4 bases from V and 7 bases from J, leaving 17 bases between the germline ends. In the germline V gene (reference sequence), CDR1 corresponds to DFQATT and CDR2 to SNEGSKA. Counted from cysteine to phenylalanine, this CDR3 has 14 amino acids. Here the CDR3 DNA is all that survives: 42 bases in frame from base 1. In the case of this clonotype: Its antigen remains undetermined. No base quality information exists; no much larger clone differs at one position.

The approximately 41 donors, aged 6 to 90 years, were systemically healthy Caucasian individuals from Russia. Approximately 10 milliliters of peripheral blood were collected from each donor into EDTA-treated Vacutainer tubes. PBMCs were isolated by Ficoll-Paque density-gradient centrifugation, with at least 6.5 million obtained per sample. Total RNA was extracted from PBMCs with Trizol reagent, with at least 5.5 micrograms obtained per sample. For every donor, an aliquot of PBMCs went through flow cytometry to measure the percentages of naive CD45RAhigh/CD27high T cells. Library method: 5' RACE. A second roughly 6 to 11 cycle PCR used a sample-barcoded 5' primer and a J-beta primer mix. Each TCR beta cDNA molecule received a unique molecular identifier from a template-switch 5' adaptor carrying 12 random nucleotides. At least 2.5 million CDR3-containing paired-end reads were obtained from each sample. First-strand cDNA was synthesized from all RNA with the Mint cDNA synthesis kit, primed by a TRBC-specific oligonucleotide. All cDNA was treated with uracil-DNA glycosylase and then went through a first 18-cycle PCR with the universal primers M1SS and BC2_uni_R. The authors processed their data as follows. For normalization, 1 million high-quality reads were randomly selected from each sample, with every read carrying a distinct molecular identifier. Reads sharing molecular identifiers were discarded rather than binned into consensus sequences. MiTCR, set to a Q25 quality threshold and the strictest error-elimination algorithm, was used for CDR3 identification, clonotype clustering and error correction. A nonparametric unseen species model with Euler transformation was used to estimate a lower bound on total TCR beta diversity. TCRdb reran the public reads through fastp at Q25 and MiXCR, keeping productive beta chains. Each CDR3 protein appears once, grouped with its most common genes and DNA. These V and J calls rely on TCRdb rather than the paper's analysis. This sample comprises approximately 2,000,000 distinct CDR3 sequences, roughly two fifths of them detected only once. The ten largest clones add up to 20% to 25% of the sample.

This TCR derives from a human donor in good health. The chain is encoded by TRBV20-1 joined to TRBJ1-5; TRBD1 might be the D gene, on 6 matching bases. The sample consisted of blood. The bases read TGCAGTGCTACTGGGGGGGGCGCGTGGCAGCCCCAGCATTTT. It specifies CSATGGGAWQPQHF.